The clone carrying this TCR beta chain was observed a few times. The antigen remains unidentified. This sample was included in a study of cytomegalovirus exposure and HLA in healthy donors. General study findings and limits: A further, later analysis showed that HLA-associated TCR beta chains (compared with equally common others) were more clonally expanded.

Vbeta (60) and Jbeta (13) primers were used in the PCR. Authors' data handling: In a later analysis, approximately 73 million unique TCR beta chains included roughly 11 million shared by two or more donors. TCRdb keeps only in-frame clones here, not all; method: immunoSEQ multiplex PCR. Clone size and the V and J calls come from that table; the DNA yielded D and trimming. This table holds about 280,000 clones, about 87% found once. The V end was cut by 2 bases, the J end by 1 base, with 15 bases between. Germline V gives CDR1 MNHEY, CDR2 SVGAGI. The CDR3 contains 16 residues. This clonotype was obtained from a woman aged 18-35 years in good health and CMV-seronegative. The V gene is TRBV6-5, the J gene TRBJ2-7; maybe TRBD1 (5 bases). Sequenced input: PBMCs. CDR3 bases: TGTGCCAGCAGTTACCGGACATCACCGATTTCCTACGAGCAGTACTTC. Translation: CASSYRTSPISYEQYF.